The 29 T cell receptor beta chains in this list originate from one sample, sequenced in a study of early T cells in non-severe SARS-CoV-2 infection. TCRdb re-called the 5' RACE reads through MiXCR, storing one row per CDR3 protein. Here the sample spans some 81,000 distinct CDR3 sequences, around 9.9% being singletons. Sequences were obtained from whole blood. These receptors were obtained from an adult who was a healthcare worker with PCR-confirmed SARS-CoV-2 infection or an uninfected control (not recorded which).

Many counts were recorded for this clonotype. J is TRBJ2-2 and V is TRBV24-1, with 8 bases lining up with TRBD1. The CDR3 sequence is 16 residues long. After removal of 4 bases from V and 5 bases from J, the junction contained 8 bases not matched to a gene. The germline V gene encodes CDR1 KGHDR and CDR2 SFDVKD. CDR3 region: CATSDPGQGNTGELFF. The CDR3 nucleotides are TGTGCCACCAGTGACCCCGGACAGGGTAATACCGGGGAGCTGTTTTTT.

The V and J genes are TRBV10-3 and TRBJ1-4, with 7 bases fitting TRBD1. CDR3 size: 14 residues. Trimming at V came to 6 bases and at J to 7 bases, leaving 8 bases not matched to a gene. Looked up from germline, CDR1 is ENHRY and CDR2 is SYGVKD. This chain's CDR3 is CAIRENRDSEKLFF. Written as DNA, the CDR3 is TGTGCCATCAGAGAAAACCGGGACAGTGAAAAACTGTTTTTT.

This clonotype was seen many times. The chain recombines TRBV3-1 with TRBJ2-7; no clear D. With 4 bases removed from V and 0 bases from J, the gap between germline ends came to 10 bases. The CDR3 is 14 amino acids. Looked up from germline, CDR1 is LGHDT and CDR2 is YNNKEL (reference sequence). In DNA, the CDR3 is TGTGCCAGCAGCCCACAATCCGTCTCCTACGAGCAGTACTTC. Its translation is CASSPQSVSYEQYF.

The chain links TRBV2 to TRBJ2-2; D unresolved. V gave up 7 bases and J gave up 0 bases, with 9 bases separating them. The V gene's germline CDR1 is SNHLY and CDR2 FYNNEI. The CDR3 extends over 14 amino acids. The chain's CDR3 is CASTPGPNTGELFF. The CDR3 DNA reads TGTGCCAGCACCCCAGGACCGAACACCGGGGAGCTGTTTTTT.

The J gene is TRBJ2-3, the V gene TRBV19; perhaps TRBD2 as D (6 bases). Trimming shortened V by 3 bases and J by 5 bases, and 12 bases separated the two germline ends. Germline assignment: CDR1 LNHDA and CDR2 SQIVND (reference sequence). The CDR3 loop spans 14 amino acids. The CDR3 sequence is CASSISRREDTQYF. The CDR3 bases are TGTGCCAGTAGTATTAGCAGGAGGGAAGATACGCAGTATTTT.

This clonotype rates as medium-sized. The CDR3 loop is CASSWDLRLYGYTF. The CDR3 nucleotides are TGTGCCAGCAGCTGGGACCTCCGCCTCTATGGCTACACCTTC. This chain uses TRBV12-3 or TRBV12-4 with TRBJ1-2, with D perhaps TRBD1 (5 bases). The CDR3 totals 14 residues. Trimming stripped 6 bases from V and 4 bases from J, with 15 bases between.

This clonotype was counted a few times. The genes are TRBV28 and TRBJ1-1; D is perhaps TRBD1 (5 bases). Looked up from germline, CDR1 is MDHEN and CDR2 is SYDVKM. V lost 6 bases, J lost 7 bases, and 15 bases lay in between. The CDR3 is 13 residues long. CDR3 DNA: TGTGCCAGCAGAATTGGGACGGATCATGAAGCTTTCTTT. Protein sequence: CASRIGTDHEAFF. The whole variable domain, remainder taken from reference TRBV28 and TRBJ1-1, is DVKVTQSSRYLVKRTGEKVFLECVQDMDHENMFWYRQDPGLGLRLIYFSYDVKMKEKGDIPEGYSVSREKKERFSLILESASTNQTSMYLCASRIGTDHEAFFGQGTRLTVV.

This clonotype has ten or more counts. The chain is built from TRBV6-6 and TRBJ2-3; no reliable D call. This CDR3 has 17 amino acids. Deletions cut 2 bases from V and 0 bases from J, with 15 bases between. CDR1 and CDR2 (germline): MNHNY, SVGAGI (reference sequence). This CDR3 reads CASSYLRKVASTDTQYF. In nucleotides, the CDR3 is TGTGCCAGCAGTTACCTTCGAAAAGTAGCAAGCACAGATACGCAGTATTTT.

The CDR3 coding sequence is TGTGCCAGCAGCCAAGATGCCAGGGGCTGGGAGACCCAGTACTTC. Its translation is CASSQDARGWETQYF. The V call is TRBV14, the J call TRBJ2-5; TRBD1 might be the D (6 bases). This CDR3 spans 15 amino acids. Trimming took 0 bases from V and 5 from J, leaving 13 bases between them. CDR1 is SGHDN, CDR2 FVKESK, per germline.

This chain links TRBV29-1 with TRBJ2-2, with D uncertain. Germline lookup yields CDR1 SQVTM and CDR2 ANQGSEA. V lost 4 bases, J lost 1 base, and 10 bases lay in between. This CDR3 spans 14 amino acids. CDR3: CSVGQGLNTGELFF. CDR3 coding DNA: TGCAGCGTTGGGCAAGGGCTGAACACCGGGGAGCTGTTTTTT.

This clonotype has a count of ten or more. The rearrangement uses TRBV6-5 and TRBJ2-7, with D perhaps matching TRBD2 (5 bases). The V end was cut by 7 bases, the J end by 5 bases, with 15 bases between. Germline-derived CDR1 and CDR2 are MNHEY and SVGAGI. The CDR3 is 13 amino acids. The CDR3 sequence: CASTPGSRDEQYF. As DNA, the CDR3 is TGTGCCAGCACCCCGGGGAGCCGGGACGAGCAGTACTTC.

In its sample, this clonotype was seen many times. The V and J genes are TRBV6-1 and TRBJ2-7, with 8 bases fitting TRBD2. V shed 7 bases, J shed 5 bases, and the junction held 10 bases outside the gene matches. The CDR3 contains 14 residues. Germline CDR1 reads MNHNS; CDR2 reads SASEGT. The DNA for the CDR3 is TGTGCCAGCATTTATAGCGGGAATAGCAACGAGCAGTACTTC. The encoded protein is CASIYSGNSNEQYF.

The CDR3 sequence: CASSSASTSSEQYF. DNA of the CDR3: TGTGCCAGCAGCTCCGCCTCCACTAGCAGCGAGCAGTACTTC. This chain uses TRBV5-4 with TRBJ2-7, with D perhaps TRBD2 (6 bases). The CDR3 is made up of 14 amino acids. Germline lookup yields CDR1 SGHNT and CDR2 YYREEE (reference sequence). V lost 3 bases and J 6 bases, leaving 16 bases between the germline ends. Using reference TRBV5-4 and TRBJ2-7 for the parts outside the CDR3, the full variable domain is ETGVTQSPTHLIKTRGQQVTLRCSSQSGHNTVSWYQQALGQGPQFIFQYYREEENGRGNFPPRFSGLQFPNYSSELNVNALELDDSALYLCASSSASTSSEQYFGPGTRLTVT.

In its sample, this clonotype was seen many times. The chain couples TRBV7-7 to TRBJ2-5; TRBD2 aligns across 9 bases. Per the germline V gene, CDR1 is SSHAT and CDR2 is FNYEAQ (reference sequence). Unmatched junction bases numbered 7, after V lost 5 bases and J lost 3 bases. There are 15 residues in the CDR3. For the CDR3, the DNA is TGTGCCAGCAGCCATGGACTAGCGTACGAAGAGACCCAGTACTTC. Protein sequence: CASSHGLAYEETQYF.

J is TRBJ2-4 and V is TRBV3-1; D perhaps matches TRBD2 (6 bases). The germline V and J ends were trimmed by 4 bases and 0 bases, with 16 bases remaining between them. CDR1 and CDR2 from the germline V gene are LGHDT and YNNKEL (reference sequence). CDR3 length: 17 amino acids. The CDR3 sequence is CASSLLSGALAKNIQYF. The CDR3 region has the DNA TGTGCCAGCAGCCTACTTAGCGGAGCACTAGCCAAAAACATTCAGTACTTC.

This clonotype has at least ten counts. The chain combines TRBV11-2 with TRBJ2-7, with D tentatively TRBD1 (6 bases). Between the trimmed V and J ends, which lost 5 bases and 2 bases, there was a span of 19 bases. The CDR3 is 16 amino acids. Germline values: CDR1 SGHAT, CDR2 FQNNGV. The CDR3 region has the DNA TGTGCCAGCAGCCCAATTAGGAGGACAGAAACCTACGAGCAGTACTTC. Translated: CASSPIRRTETYEQYF.

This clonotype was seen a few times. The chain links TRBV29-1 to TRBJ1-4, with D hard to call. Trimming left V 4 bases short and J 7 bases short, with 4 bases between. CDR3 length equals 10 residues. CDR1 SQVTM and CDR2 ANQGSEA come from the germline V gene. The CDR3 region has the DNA TGCAGCGTTGGGGGTGAAAAACTGTTTTTT. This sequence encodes CSVGGEKLFF.

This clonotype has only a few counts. CDR3 bases: TGTGCCAGTAGTATCGGATGGGGGGCGCCGGATCAGCCCCAGCATTTT. Its translation is CASSIGWGAPDQPQHF. The genes are TRBV19 and TRBJ1-5, with D perhaps TRBD1 (6 bases). V was trimmed by 3 bases and J by 5 bases, leaving 17 bases between them. The CDR3 sequence is 16 residues long. CDR1 and CDR2 (germline): LNHDA, SQIVND (reference sequence).

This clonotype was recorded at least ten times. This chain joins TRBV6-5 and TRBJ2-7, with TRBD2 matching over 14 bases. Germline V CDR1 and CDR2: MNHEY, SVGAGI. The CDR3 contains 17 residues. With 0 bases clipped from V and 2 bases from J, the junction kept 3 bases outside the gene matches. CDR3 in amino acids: CASSYSGLAGETYEQYF. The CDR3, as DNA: TGTGCCAGCAGTTACTCGGGACTAGCGGGAGAGACCTACGAGCAGTACTTC.

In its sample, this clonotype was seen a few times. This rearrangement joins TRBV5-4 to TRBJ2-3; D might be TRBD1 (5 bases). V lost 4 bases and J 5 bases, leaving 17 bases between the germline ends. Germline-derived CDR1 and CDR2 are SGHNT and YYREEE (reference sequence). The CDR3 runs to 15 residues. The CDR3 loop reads CASSLGQLPLDTQYF. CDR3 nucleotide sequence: TGTGCCAGCAGCCTAGGACAATTACCGTTAGATACGCAGTATTTT.

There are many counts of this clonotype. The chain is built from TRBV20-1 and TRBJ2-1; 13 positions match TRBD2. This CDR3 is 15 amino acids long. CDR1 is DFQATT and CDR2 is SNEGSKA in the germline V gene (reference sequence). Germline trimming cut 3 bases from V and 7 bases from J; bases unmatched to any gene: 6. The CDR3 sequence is CSARVGLAGRNEQFF. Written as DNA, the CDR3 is TGCAGTGCTAGGGTGGGACTAGCGGGACGGAATGAGCAGTTCTTC.

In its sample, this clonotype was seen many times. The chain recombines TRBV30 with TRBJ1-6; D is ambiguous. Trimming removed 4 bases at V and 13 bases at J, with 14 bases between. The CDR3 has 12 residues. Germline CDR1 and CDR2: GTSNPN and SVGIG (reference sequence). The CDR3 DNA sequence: TGTGCCTGGAATGTGCGGGGAGATCCCCTCCACTTT. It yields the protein CAWNVRGDPLHF.

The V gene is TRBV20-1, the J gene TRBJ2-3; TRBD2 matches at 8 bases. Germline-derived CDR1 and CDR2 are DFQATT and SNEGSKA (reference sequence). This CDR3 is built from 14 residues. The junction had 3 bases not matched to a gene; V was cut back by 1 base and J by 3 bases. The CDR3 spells CSARAGGPTDTQYF. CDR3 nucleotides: TGCAGTGCTAGAGCGGGAGGGCCTACAGATACGCAGTATTTT.

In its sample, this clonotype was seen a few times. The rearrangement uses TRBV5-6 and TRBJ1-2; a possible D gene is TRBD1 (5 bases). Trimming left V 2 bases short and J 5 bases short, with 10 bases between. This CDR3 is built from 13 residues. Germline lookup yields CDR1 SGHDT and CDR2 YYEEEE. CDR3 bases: TGTGCCAGCAGCTTAGGAGGGGTATATGGCTACACCTTC. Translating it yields CASSLGGVYGYTF. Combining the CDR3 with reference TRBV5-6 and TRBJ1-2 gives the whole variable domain DAGVTQSPTHLIKTRGQQVTLRCSPKSGHDTVSWYQQALGQGPQFIFQYYEEEERQRGNFPDRFSGHQFPNYSSELNVNALLLGDSALYLCASSLGGVYGYTFGSGTRLTVV.

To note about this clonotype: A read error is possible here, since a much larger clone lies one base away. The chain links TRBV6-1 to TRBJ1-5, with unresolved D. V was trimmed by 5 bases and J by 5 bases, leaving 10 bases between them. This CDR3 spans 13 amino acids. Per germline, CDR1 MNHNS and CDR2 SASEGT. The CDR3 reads CASSTRSDQPQHF. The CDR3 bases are TGTGCCAGCAGTACTAGGAGCGATCAGCCCCAGCATTTT.

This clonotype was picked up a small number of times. CDR3 coding DNA: TGCGCCAGCAGCCTTAGCGGGAGGGGCTACAATGAGCAGTTCTTC. As protein: CASSLSGRGYNEQFF. The chain combines TRBV5-1 with TRBJ2-1; TRBD2 agrees at 11 bases. The CDR3 contains 15 residues. Looked up from germline, CDR1 is SGHRS and CDR2 is YFSETQ. V gave up 4 bases and J gave up 3 bases; unmatched junction bases: 3. The whole variable domain, filled in from reference TRBV5-1 and TRBJ2-1, reads KAGVTQTPRYLIKTRGQQVTLSCSPISGHRSVSWYQQTPGQGLQFLFEYFSETQRNKGNFPGRFSGRQFSNSRSEMNVSTLELGDSALYLCASSLSGRGYNEQFFGPGTRLTVL.

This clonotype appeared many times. The CDR3: CAWSVLSQKNTGELFF. CDR3 DNA sequence: TGTGCCTGGAGTGTACTGTCTCAGAAGAACACCGGGGAGCTGTTTTTT. The chain joins TRBV30 to TRBJ2-2; D call uncertain. The length of the CDR3 is 16 residues. V lost 0 bases to trimming and J lost 1 base, with 12 bases between them. Germline V gene data show CDR1 as GTSNPN and CDR2 as SVGIG (reference sequence).

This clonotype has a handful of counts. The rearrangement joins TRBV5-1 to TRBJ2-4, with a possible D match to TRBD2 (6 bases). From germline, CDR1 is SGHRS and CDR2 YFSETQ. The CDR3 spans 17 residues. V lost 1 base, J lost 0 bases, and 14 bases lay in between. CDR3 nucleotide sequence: TGCGCCAGCAGCTTGTCCGGAGGGGCTGGAGCCAAAAACATTCAGTACTTC. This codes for CASSLSGGAGAKNIQYF.

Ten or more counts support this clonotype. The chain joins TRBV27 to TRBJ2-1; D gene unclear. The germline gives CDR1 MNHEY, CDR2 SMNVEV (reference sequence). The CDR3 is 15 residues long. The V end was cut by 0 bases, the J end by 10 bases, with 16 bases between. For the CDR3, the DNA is TGTGCCAGCAGTTTATCTTTGGTCCAACACGGGGAGCAGTTCTTC. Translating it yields CASSLSLVQHGEQFF.